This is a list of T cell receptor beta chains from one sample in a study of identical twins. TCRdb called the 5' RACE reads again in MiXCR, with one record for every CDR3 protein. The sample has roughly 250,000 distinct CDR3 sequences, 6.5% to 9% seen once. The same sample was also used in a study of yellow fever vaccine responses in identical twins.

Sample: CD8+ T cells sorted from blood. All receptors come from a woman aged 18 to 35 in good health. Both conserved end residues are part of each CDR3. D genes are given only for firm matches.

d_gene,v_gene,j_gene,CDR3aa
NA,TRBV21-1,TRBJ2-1,CASSKIDSHSYNEQFF
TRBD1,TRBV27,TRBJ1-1,CASRWSGGTEAFF
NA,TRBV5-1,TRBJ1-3,CASSLGSGNTIYF
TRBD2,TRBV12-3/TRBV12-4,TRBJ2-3,CASSWGGADTQYF
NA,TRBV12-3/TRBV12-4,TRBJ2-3,CASSLAPYREGTDTQYF
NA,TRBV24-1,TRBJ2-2,CATSQPGGELFF
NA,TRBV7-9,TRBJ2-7,CASRRSHEQYF
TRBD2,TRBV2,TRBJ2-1,CASRTSGINEQFF
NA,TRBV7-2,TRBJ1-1,CASSSRGVGADTEAFF
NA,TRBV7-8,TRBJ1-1,CASSTQLNTEAFF
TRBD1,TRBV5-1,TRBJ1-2,CASSEPKTGGGKVGYTF
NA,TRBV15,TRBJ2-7,CATSSPGERNSYEQYF
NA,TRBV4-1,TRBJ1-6,CASSQDHREIAYNSPLHF
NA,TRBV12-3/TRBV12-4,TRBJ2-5,CASSPDTYQETLYF
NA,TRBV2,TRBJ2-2,CASRPYGGAHTGELFF
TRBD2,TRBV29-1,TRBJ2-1,CSVEARLAGGSYNEQFF
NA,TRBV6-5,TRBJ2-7,CASSYGEGQYF
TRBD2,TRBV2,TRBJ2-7,CASRREGTYEQYF
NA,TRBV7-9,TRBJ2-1,CASSSPEAYNEQFF
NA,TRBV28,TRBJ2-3,CASSPIREVGTDTQYF
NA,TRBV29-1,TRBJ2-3,CSVAGSRTDTQYF
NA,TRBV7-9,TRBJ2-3,CASSLAQTDPTDTQYF
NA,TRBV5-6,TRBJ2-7,CASSNGQPYEQYF
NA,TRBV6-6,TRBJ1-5,CASSYSTQPQHF
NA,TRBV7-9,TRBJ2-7,CASTSTIKGHSEQYF
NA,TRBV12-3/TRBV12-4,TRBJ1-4,CASSLGLVGGPNEKLFF
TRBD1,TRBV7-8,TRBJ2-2,CASSTTSGTGTLGELFF
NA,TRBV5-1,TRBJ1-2,CASSPGNFGYGYTF
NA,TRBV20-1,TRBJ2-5,CSARGSAADSETQYF
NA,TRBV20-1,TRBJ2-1,CSARDQSSPFF
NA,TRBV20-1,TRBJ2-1,CSASRRGGSYNEQFF
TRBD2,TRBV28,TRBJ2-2,CASSSWTGGLTGELFF
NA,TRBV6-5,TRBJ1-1,CASSSQTVTEAFF
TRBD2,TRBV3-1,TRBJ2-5,CASSQERTSVETQYF
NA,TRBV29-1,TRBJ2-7,CSVTGMDHTPYEQYF
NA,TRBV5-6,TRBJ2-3,CASSWGPMDTQYF
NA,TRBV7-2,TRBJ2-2,CASSQAPGGELFF
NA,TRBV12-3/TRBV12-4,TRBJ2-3,CASSPNTGLTDTQYF
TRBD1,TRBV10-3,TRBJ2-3,CAISVGRGRSDTQYF
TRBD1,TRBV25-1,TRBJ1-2,CASSPAGTGYGYTF
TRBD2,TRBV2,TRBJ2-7,CASSEIAGGTYEQYF
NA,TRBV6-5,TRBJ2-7,CASSYGRGREQYF
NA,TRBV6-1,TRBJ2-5,CASSDFWAGEPGEQETQYF
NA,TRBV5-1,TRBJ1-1,CASRDRELGNTEAFF
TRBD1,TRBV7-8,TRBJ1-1,CASSLRDRGAEAFF